The 17 T cell receptor beta chains below come from one sample, sequenced in a study of Ad26.COV2.S vaccination and SARS-CoV-2 variants (dated by TCRdb to about 2021). Libraries were constructed by the immunoSEQ multiplex PCR assay. Entries here come from immuneACCESS through TCRdb and include only in-frame sequences with V and J called. Some clones fail to appear in such tables; in the studies checked, an unresolved V gene covers under half of the shortfall, and the cause of the remainder is unknown. The sample includes roughly 100,000 clones, with around 80% observed a single time. The ten largest clonotypes hold roughly 17% of the sample. According to the study, the label for this sample's time point signals: individuals recovered from natural SARS-CoV-2 infection. The sequencing here drew on peripheral blood, taken after recovery from COVID-19. The receptors shown here come from a human donor who had recovered from COVID-19.

The V call is TRBV28, the J call TRBJ2-7, with TRBD2 matching over 7 bases. Per germline, CDR1 MDHEN and CDR2 SYDVKM. The CDR3 contains 13 residues. V shed 4 bases and J 2 bases; nucleotides not matched to a gene: 2. The CDR3 region has the DNA TGTGCCAGCAGTTGGGGGGGGGCCTACGAGCAGTACTTC. Encoded protein: CASSWGGAYEQYF.

DNA of the CDR3: TGTGCCAGCAGCCCGGACAGGGAAGACACCGGGGAGCTGTTTTTT. Residues: CASSPDREDTGELFF. The V call is TRBV5-4, the J call TRBJ2-2; 8 bases are shared with TRBD1. Germline V gene lookup returns CDR1 SGHNT and CDR2 YYREEE (reference sequence). The ends lost 4 bases at V and 3 bases at J; junction bases unmatched: 5. The CDR3 sequence is 15 residues long.

This clone was picked up one time. The J gene is TRBJ1-2, the V gene TRBV29-1; D possibly corresponds to TRBD1 (6 bases). Germline loops: CDR1 SQVTM, CDR2 ANQGSEA. The V gene lost 6 bases and the J gene lost 8 bases, with 16 bases spanning the gap. The CDR3 has 12 amino acids. The CDR3 region is CSVLSGDGGYTF. In nucleotides, the CDR3 is TGCAGCGTGTTATCAGGGGATGGCGGCTACACCTTC.

The V and J genes are TRBV5-6 and TRBJ1-1; TRBD1 aligns across 10 bases. Trimming at V came to 4 bases and at J to 1 base, leaving 7 bases not matched to a gene. Germline V lookup: CDR1 SGHDT, CDR2 YYEEEE. This CDR3 spans 16 amino acids. The chain's CDR3 is CASSRPGQGQNTEAFF. The CDR3 coding sequence is TGTGCCAGCAGCCGACCGGGACAGGGGCAGAACACTGAAGCTTTCTTT. Filled out from reference TRBV5-6 and TRBJ1-1, the complete variable domain reads DAGVTQSPTHLIKTRGQQVTLRCSPKSGHDTVSWYQQALGQGPQFIFQYYEEEERQRGNFPDRFSGHQFPNYSSELNVNALLLGDSALYLCASSRPGQGQNTEAFFGQGTRLTVV.

Remarks on this clone: Additional DNA sequences in this sample encode the identical CDR3. J is TRBJ2-7 and V is TRBV6-1, with a weak D call TRBD1 (5 bases). The CDR3 covers 13 residues. Germline V gene sequence: CDR1 MNHNS, CDR2 SASEGT. Trimming took 1 base from V and 4 from J, leaving 8 bases between them. The CDR3, as DNA: TGTGCCAGCAGTGAAGGGACACAGTACGAGCAGTACTTC. As protein: CASSEGTQYEQYF.

The chain recombines TRBV29-1 with TRBJ1-2, with TRBD1 identical over 8 bases. Looked up from germline, CDR1 is SQVTM and CDR2 is ANQGSEA. This CDR3 comprises 16 residues. With 0 bases clipped from V and 8 bases from J, the junction kept 14 bases outside the gene matches. The CDR3, as DNA: TGCAGCGTTGAAGATCGGGACCCGGGACAGGTCATGGGCTACACCTTC. Translation gives CSVEDRDPGQVMGYTF.

This chain joins TRBV2 and TRBJ1-1, with unresolved D. CDR3 length equals 15 residues. Germline CDR1 is SNHLY and CDR2 is FYNNEI. The V and J ends lost 6 bases and 1 base respectively, with 15 bases between them. The DNA for the CDR3 is TGTGCCAGCAGAGATGGAGGGTTCGCGAACACTGAAGCTTTCTTT. It codes for CASRDGGFANTEAFF. Variable domain in full (rest from reference TRBV2 and TRBJ1-1): EPEVTQTPSHQVTQMGQEVILRCVPISNHLYFYWYRQILGQKVEFLVSFYNNEISEKSEIFDDQFSVERPDGSNFTLKIRSTKLEDSAMYFCASRDGGFANTEAFFGQGTRLTVV.

The V gene is TRBV30, the J gene TRBJ2-5, with 10 bases fitting TRBD2. Germline trimming cut 5 bases from V and 1 base from J; bases unmatched to any gene: 16. There are 18 residues in the CDR3. Germline V gene data show CDR1 as GTSNPN and CDR2 as SVGIG (reference sequence). The CDR3 bases are TGTGCCTGGGGGAGCAGGGCTCGTAGCGGGGGGTTCCAAGAGACCCAGTACTTC. It codes for CAWGSRARSGGFQETQYF.

The CDR3 coding sequence is TGTGCCAGCAGCTTACGTCCGGGGGCTATGTACAATGAGCAGTTCTTC. It specifies CASSLRPGAMYNEQFF. V usage is TRBV7-3 and J usage is TRBJ2-1; D tentatively reads TRBD1 or TRBD2 (6 bases each). The CDR3 sequence is 16 residues long. V lost 2 bases and J 4 bases, leaving 15 bases between the germline ends. Germline values: CDR1 SGHTA, CDR2 FQGTGA.

The chain couples TRBV28 to TRBJ1-2, with D unresolved. V was trimmed by 6 bases and J by 6 bases, leaving 8 bases between them. Germline CDR1 is MDHEN and CDR2 is SYDVKM. CDR3 length: 11 residues. The CDR3: CASSTVNGYTF. As DNA, the CDR3 is TGTGCCAGCAGCACCGTTAATGGCTACACCTTC.

This clone was seen a handful of times. This sequence joins TRBV4-1 and TRBJ1-6; no clear D. Germline assignment: CDR1 MGHRA and CDR2 YSYEKL. The V end lost 6 bases, the J end lost 5 bases, and 14 bases lay between the germline ends. This CDR3 comprises 15 residues. Here the CDR3 DNA reads TGCGCCAGCAGATACCGGAGCACCAATAATTCACCCCTCCACTTT. It yields the protein CASRYRSTNNSPLHF.

CDR3 DNA: TGTGCCACCAGTGCTTCAGGGGGCGACGGCAATCAGCCCCAGCATTTT. This sequence encodes CATSASGGDGNQPQHF. The chain uses TRBV24-1 and TRBJ1-5, with 8 nucleotides matching TRBD1. The length of the CDR3 is 16 residues. CDR1 is KGHDR and CDR2 is SFDVKD in the germline V gene. V gave up 5 bases and J gave up 2 bases; unmatched junction bases: 7.

The CDR3 protein is CASSRGQLPGELFF. As DNA, the CDR3 is TGTGCCAGCAGTCGCGGACAGTTGCCCGGGGAGCTGTTTTTT. The genes are TRBV28 and TRBJ2-2; possibly TRBD1 for D (6 bases). Germline CDR1 reads MDHEN; CDR2 reads SYDVKM. Trimming shortened V by 5 bases and J by 6 bases, and 13 bases separated the two germline ends. The CDR3 runs 14 residues.

This rearrangement joins TRBV7-2 to TRBJ2-3; the D gene could be TRBD1 or TRBD2 (6 bases each). The CDR3 sequence is 15 residues long. Germline CDR1 and CDR2: SGHTA and FQGNSA. V shed 5 bases and J shed 7 bases, with 19 bases lying between them. CDR3 amino acids: CASSTSGASSNTQYF. As DNA, the CDR3 is TGTGCCAGCAGCACGTCGGGGGCCAGTTCAAATACGCAGTATTTT. The full variable domain, completed using reference TRBV7-2 and TRBJ2-3, is GAGVSQSPSNKVTEKGKDVELRCDPISGHTALYWYRQSLGQGLEFLIYFQGNSAPDKSGLPSDRFSAERTGGSVSTLTIQRTQQEDSAVYLCASSTSGASSNTQYFGPGTRLTVL.

The V call is TRBV7-9, the J call TRBJ1-5, with D possibly TRBD1 on 5 matching bases. V was trimmed by 1 base and J by 6 bases, leaving 16 bases between them. The CDR3 is made up of 16 amino acids. Germline-derived CDR1 and CDR2 are SEHNR and FQNEAQ (reference sequence). The CDR3: CASSLVGGHGTQPQHF. For the CDR3, the DNA is TGTGCCAGCAGCTTAGTGGGAGGGCATGGGACTCAGCCCCAGCATTTT.

This clone was observed a single time. The chain combines TRBV9 with TRBJ2-3, with D possibly TRBD2 on 6 matching bases. CDR3 size: 17 residues. V was trimmed by 0 bases and J by 1 base, leaving 15 bases between them. Germline V gives CDR1 SGDLS, CDR2 YYNGEE. CDR3 amino acids: CASSVEAGIVGTDTQYF. The CDR3 bases are TGTGCCAGCAGCGTAGAGGCGGGGATAGTCGGCACAGATACGCAGTATTTT.

The chain couples TRBV9 to TRBJ1-4; D possibly corresponds to TRBD1 (5 bases). This CDR3 is built from 15 residues. Trimming left V 0 bases short and J 7 bases short, with 13 bases between. CDR1 and CDR2 (germline): SGDLS, YYNGEE. CDR3 amino acids: CASSVGGAGIEKLFF. The CDR3 bases are TGTGCCAGCAGCGTAGGAGGGGCAGGGATTGAAAAACTGTTTTTT.